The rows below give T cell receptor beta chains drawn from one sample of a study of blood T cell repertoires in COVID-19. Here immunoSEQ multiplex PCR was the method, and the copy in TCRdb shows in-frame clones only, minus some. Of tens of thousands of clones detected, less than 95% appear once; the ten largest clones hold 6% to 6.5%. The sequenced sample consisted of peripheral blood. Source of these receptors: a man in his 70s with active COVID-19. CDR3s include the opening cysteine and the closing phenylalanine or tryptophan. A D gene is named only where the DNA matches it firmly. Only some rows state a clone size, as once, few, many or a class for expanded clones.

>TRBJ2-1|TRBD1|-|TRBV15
TGTGCCACCAGCCCTAGACAGGGGGTGGGCAATGAGCAGTTCTTC
CATSPRQGVGNEQFF
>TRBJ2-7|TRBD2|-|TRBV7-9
TGTGCCAGCAGCCGTCCCGGGACTAGCGGGGGGGCCTACGAGCAGTACTTC
CASSRPGTSGGAYEQYF
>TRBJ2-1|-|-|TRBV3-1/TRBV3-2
TGTGCCAGCAGCCAAGATCGGGGATACAATGAGCAGTTCTTC
CASSQDRGYNEQFF
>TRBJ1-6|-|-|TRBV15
TGTGCCACCAGCACCAGTAAATATTCACCCCTCCACTTT
CATSTSKYSPLHF
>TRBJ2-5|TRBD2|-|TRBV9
TGTGCCAGCAGCTCAGGGGTGACTAGCGGGGGGCCGGGAGAGACCCAGTACTTC
CASSSGVTSGGPGETQYF
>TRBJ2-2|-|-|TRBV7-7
TGTGCTAGCAGTCGAGGGACTGGGAACACCGGGGAGCTGTTTTTT
CASSRGTGNTGELFF
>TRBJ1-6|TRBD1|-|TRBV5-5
TGTGCCAGCAGCCTTATCACAGGGGATCCCTATAATTCACCCCTCCACTTT
CASSLITGDPYNSPLHF
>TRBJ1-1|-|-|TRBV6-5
TGTGCCACGGCGGCGAACACTGAAGCTTTCTTT
CATAANTEAFF
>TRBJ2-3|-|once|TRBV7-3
TGTGCCAGCAGCCCTGAACAGAGTAGCACAGATACGCAGTATTTT
CASSPEQSSTDTQYF
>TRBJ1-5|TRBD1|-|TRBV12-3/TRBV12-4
TGTGCCAGCAGTCACAGGGGGAATCAGCCCCAGCATTTT
CASSHRGNQPQHF
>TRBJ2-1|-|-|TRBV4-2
TGTGCCAGCAGCCAAGACGGGAGCTCCTACAATGAGCAGTTCTTC
CASSQDGSSYNEQFF
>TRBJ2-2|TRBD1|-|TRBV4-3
TGCGCCAGCAGCCAAGTGGACAGGGGCGACACCGGGGAGCTGTTTTTT
CASSQVDRGDTGELFF
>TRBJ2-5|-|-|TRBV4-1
TGCGCCAAAAGCGACAGGGAGGAAGAGACCCAGTACTTC
CAKSDREEETQYF
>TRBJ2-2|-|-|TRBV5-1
TGCGCCAGCAGCTTAGGGACACAGAACACCGGGGAGCTGTTTTTT
CASSLGTQNTGELFF
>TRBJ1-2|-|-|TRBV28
TGTGCCAGCAGTCCCCCTAGGACAAGGAACTATGGCTACACCTTC
CASSPPRTRNYGYTF
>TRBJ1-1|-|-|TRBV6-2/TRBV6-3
TGTGCCAGCAGTTACTCGGGAGACATGAACACTGAAGCTTTCTTT
CASSYSGDMNTEAFF
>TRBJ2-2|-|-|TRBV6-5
TGTGCCAGCAGTTACGGGCGTCTACGAGGGGAGCTGTTTTTT
CASSYGRLRGELFF
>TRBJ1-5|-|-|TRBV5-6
TGTGCCAGCAGCTTGGCCGGTTTTCTGAATAGCAATCAGCCCCAGCATTTT
CASSLAGFLNSNQPQHF
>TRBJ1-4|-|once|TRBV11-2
TGTGCCAGCAGCTTAACAGGTGGAACTAATGAAAAACTGTTTTTT
CASSLTGGTNEKLFF
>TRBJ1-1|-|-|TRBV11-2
TGTGCCAGCAGCTTACCGGTGAACACTGAAGCTTTCTTT
CASSLPVNTEAFF
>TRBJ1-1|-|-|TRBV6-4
TGTGCCAGCAGATCTCGGGTCGGCGCTTTCTTT
CASRSRVGAFF
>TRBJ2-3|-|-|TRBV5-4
TGTGCCAGCAGCTTGGGGCGGATAGGTGGCACAGATACGCAGTATTTT
CASSLGRIGGTDTQYF
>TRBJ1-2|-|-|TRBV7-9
TGTGCCAGCAGCCTAGACGGAGAATCGGGCTACACCTTC
CASSLDGESGYTF
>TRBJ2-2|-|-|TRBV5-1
TGCGCCAGCAGAGGAGATTGGGTCCCCGGGGAGCTGTTTTTT
CASRGDWVPGELFF
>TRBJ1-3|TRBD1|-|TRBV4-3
TGCGCCAGCAGCCAGACTTACGGGACAGCCTCTGGAAACACCATATATTTT
CASSQTYGTASGNTIYF
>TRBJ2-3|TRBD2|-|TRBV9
TGTGCCAGCAGCGCTTGGGCGGGGGGGGAGGCAGATACGCAGTATTTT
CASSAWAGGEADTQYF
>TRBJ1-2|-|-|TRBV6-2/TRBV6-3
TGTGCCAGCAGTCCAAGAGCCTGGGGAGTGGTAAATGGCTACACCTTC
CASSPRAWGVVNGYTF
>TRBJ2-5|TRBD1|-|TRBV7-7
TGTGCTAGCAGCTTGACAGGGACGTCGGACACCCAGTACTTC
CASSLTGTSDTQYF
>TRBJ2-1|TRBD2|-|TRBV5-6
TGTGCCAGCAGCCGCCTAGCGGGGGCCTCCTACAATGAGCAGTTCTTC
CASSRLAGASYNEQFF
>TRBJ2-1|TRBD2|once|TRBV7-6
TGTGCCAGCAGCTTAGCTAGCGGGGGGGTAAATGAGCAGTTCTTC
CASSLASGGVNEQFF
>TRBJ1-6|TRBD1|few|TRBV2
TGTGCCAGCAGAGATTTCCGGGACAGGGGTTCACCCCTCCACTTT
CASRDFRDRGSPLHF
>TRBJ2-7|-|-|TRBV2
TGTGCCAGCAGTGAAGGCTACTACGAGCAGTACTTC
CASSEGYYEQYF
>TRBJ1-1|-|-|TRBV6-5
TGTGCCAGCAGACCCGGACAGTGGTTCACTGAAGCTTTCTTT
CASRPGQWFTEAFF
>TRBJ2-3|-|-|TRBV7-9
TGTGCCAAACAATCAGGGAGCACAGATACGCAGTATTTT
CAKQSGSTDTQYF
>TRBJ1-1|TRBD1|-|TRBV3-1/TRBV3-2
TGTGCCAGCAGCCAAGATGGACAGGGAAACGGAGCTTTCTTT
CASSQDGQGNGAFF